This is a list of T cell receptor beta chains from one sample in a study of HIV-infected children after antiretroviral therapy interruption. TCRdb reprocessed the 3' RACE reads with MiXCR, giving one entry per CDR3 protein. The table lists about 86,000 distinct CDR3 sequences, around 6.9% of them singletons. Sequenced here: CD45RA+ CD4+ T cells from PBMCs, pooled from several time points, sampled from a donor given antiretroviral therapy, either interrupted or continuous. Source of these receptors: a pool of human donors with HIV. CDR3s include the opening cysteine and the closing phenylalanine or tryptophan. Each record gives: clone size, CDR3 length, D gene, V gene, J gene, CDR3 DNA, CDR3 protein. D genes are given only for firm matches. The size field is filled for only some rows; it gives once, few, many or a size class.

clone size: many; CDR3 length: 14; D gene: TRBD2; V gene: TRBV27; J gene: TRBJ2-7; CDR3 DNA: TGTGCCACCTCCAGGACTAGCGGCTCCTACGAGCAGTACTTC; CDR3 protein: CATSRTSGSYEQYF
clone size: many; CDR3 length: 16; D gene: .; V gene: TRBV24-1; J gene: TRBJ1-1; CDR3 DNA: TGTGCCACCAGTGATGGACTCGGGGCCGGGAACACTGAAGCTTTCTTT; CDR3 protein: CATSDGLGAGNTEAFF
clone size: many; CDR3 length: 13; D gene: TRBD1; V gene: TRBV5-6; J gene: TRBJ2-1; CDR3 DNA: TGTGCCAGCAGCACGGGACAGTACAATGAGCAGTTCTTC; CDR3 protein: CASSTGQYNEQFF
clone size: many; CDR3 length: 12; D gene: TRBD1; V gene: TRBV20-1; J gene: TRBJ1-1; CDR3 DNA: TGCAGTGCTAGTGGACAGGGCCGCGGGGCTTTCTTT; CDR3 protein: CSASGQGRGAFF
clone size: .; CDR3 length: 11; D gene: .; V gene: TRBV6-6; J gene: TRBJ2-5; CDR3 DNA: TGTGCCAGCAGTCCTGAGAGAACCCAGTACTTC; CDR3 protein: CASSPERTQYF
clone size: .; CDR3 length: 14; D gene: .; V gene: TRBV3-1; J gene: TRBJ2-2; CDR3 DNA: TGTGCCAGCAGATGGGGACGAAACACCGGGGAGCTGTTTTTT; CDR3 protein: CASRWGRNTGELFF
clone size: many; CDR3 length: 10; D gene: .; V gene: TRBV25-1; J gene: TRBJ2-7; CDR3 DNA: TGTGCCAGCAGCCGCTACGAGCAGTACTTC; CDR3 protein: CASSRYEQYF
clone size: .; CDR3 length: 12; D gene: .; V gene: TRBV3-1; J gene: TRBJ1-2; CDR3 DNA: TGTGCCAGCCAAAAGGGAGGCTATGGCTACACCTTC; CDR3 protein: CASQKGGYGYTF
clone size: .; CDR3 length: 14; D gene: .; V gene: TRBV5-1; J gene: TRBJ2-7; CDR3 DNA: TGCGCCAGCAGGCTTGGTAGGGGACCCTACGAGCAGTACTTC; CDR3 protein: CASRLGRGPYEQYF
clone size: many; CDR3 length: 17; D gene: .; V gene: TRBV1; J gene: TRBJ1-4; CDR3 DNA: TGCACCAGCAGCCAAGATCTTAAGCCCCGCGGTAATGAAAAACTGTTTTTT; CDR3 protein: CTSSQDLKPRGNEKLFF
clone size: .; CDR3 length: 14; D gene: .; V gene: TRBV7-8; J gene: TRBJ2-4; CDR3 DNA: TGTGCCAGCAGCTTAGCCGTTCCGCGGAACATTCAGTACTTC; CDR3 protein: CASSLAVPRNIQYF